This T cell receptor (beta chain) was profiled in a study of T cells in Graves' hyperthyroidism and ophthalmopathy. Per the germline V gene, CDR1 is WNHNN and CDR2 is SYGVQD (reference sequence). V was pared by 3 bases and J by 0 bases, with 8 bases between. This CDR3 comprises 14 residues. The study excluded patients with uncontrolled infection, other autoimmune disease, pregnancy or lactation. PBMCs were collected from an approximately 9 ml volume of fresh peripheral blood. The sample holds a few counts of this clonotype. RNA transcripts provided the source from which TCR beta CDR3 regions were amplified. HTBI primers were the set used in a first-round RT-PCR of the TCR CDR3. TCRdb processed the multiplex PCR reads anew with MiXCR; each CDR3 protein has one entry. The table records around 430,000 distinct CDR3 sequences, just under 15% of them present only once.

This receptor was taken from a woman in her thirties with Graves' hyperthyroidism. Sequenced: blood. The chain joins TRBV10-1 to TRBJ1-1, with D uncertain. The CDR3 DNA follows: TGCGCCAGCAGTGATGGCGTTATGAACACTGAAGCTTTCTTT. As protein: CASSDGVMNTEAFF.